A selection of T cell receptor beta chains follows, all from one sample in a study of cytomegalovirus exposure and HLA in healthy donors. The method was immunoSEQ multiplex PCR; TCRdb's version includes in-frame clones alone and lacks a portion of them. Of a few hundred thousand clones listed, roughly 83% are singletons. Sequenced material: PBMCs. These receptors all come from a woman aged 30 to 39 in good health and CMV-seropositive. Each CDR3 is given without its conserved first and last residue. D genes are given only for firm matches. A row's size may be missing; if present it is once, few, many or a size class.

TRBV27	-	12	-	TRBJ1-1	ASGRVGVLAEAF
TRBV2	-	11	once	TRBJ1-2	ASSAKTYYGYT
TRBV6-1	-	12	once	TRBJ2-7	ASSQGGSHYEQY
TRBV30	-	10	-	TRBJ2-2	AWGRGVRELF
TRBV19	-	13	once	TRBJ2-7	ASSIGLGQVYEQY
TRBV6-1	-	9	few	TRBJ2-7	ASRNYHEQY
TRBV6-1	-	14	once	TRBJ2-7	ASSDEGQASSYEQY
TRBV6-5	-	13	-	TRBJ1-1	ASSYMDVGNTEAF
TRBV30	-	11	-	TRBJ1-4	ACMPGYNEKLF
TRBV28	TRBD1	13	-	TRBJ1-2	ASSLRAGGVYGYT
TRBV28	-	13	-	TRBJ1-5	ASSPDPYSNQPQH
TRBV13	-	14	-	TRBJ2-7	ASSSLQKGGGYEQY
TRBV7-2	TRBD2	15	-	TRBJ2-7	ASSLAASSGSSYEQY
TRBV27	TRBD1	14	-	TRBJ2-5	ASSSPTGTGIETQY
TRBV27	-	12	few	TRBJ1-2	ASSLSTANYGYT
TRBV6-1	-	13	-	TRBJ2-7	ASSEFLAASYEQY
TRBV30	TRBD2	12	-	TRBJ2-7	AWNRLAGATEQY
TRBV19	TRBD1	12	-	TRBJ1-4	ASRTGTSNEKLF
TRBV28	-	11	-	TRBJ1-1	ASSFRKNTEAF
TRBV6-5	-	11	once	TRBJ1-5	ASSLDSNQPQH
TRBV30	TRBD1	13	-	TRBJ2-7	AWTIGTGSSYEQY
TRBV27	-	12	-	TRBJ2-2	ASSLMANTGELF
TRBV30	-	10	-	TRBJ2-5	AWAMGQETQY
TRBV30	-	11	-	TRBJ2-7	AWSVQRSREQY
TRBV9	TRBD2	13	-	TRBJ2-5	ASSVGLAGRETQY
TRBV11-2	-	11	-	TRBJ2-7	ASSLDLVNEQY
TRBV2	-	12	-	TRBJ1-4	ASTPGPASEKLF
TRBV6-5	-	13	-	TRBJ2-7	ASSYSPGSTYEQY
TRBV18	-	11	-	TRBJ1-2	ASSPPARDGYT
TRBV5-1	TRBD1	13	-	TRBJ1-4	ASSLVRGTGEKLF
TRBV4-3	TRBD1	14	-	TRBJ1-5	ASSQEHRGLDQPQH
TRBV7-9	TRBD1	13	once	TRBJ1-2	ASSSPRQGAAGYT
TRBV5-4	-	11	-	TRBJ1-1	ASRREGGTEAF
TRBV13	-	14	-	TRBJ2-1	ASSSPGLQVEHEQF
TRBV27	-	12	-	TRBJ2-7	ASSLQGLSYEQY
TRBV6-1	TRBD1	13	-	TRBJ1-1	ASRRQGGMNTEAF
TRBV9	-	12	-	TRBJ2-3	ASSGTDYTDTQY
TRBV4-3	-	15	once	TRBJ1-5	ASSQDAAGKGRGPQH
TRBV18	-	11	-	TRBJ1-2	ASSPDRVYGYT
TRBV18	-	10	-	TRBJ2-1	ASSLLGNEQF
TRBV27	-	12	-	TRBJ2-7	ASSPRTGTFEQY
TRBV27	-	14	-	TRBJ2-1	ASSASGGATYNEQF
TRBV28	TRBD1	11	-	TRBJ1-2	ASSWGTVYGYT
TRBV27	-	13	-	TRBJ1-1	ASSLSPTEGAEAF
TRBV30	-	12	-	TRBJ2-7	AWSVYTDSTEQY
TRBV2	-	9	once	TRBJ1-1	ASDEGTEAF
TRBV7-3	-	13	-	TRBJ2-3	ASSLNVGDIPQQY
TRBV7-2	-	12	-	TRBJ2-5	ASSYGGYQETQY
TRBV28	-	13	-	TRBJ1-5	ASSRTGDSNQPQH
TRBV27	-	13	-	TRBJ2-2	ASNRGRWDAGELF
TRBV5-1	TRBD2	14	-	TRBJ2-7	ASSLIAGGRIDEQY
TRBV6-4	-	13	once	TRBJ2-7	ASSDCDRRIYEQY
TRBV7-2	-	13	-	TRBJ2-7	ASSLAGTPGGEQY
TRBV29-1	-	9	few	TRBJ1-2	SVGSRAGYT